This TCR beta chain originates from a study of blood T cell repertoires in COVID-19. Generated by immunoSEQ multiplex PCR, the TCRdb table keeps only in-frame clones and is missing some. This sample has under 250,000 clones, with roughly 80% found just once. CDR3 length equals 11 residues. Germline V gene data show CDR1 as DFQATT and CDR2 as SNEGSKA (reference sequence). To note about this clone: The junction departs from germline at one end; a sequencing error may be responsible.

The chain couples TRBV20-1 to TRBJ1-1; D remains ambiguous. The clonotype comes from a young woman with acute or convalescent COVID-19. Sequencing was done on a sample of peripheral blood. The CDR3 DNA reads as TGCAGTGCTAGGGCTGACACAGAAGCTTTCTTT. Its protein product is CSARADTEAFF.